The present T cell receptor (beta chain) was sequenced within a study of T cell responses to AZD1222 COVID-19 vaccine. General study findings and limits: Close to half of spike-specific TCRs reportedly recognize unmutated variant regions. Baseline seropositives among AZD1222 recipients totaled only six or seven. A mostly white British donor set with more females was recruited, and clonal diversity was possibly underestimated.

Second doses were pooled across both intervals (about 4 or about 12 weeks). Germline V gene data show CDR1 as KGHSH and CDR2 as LQKENI. The CDR3 length is 15 residues. With V trimmed by 4 bases and J by 7 bases, 7 bases remained unmatched. Details on this clone: The antigen is unknown.

The assay was immunoSEQ multiplex PCR, and TCRdb's table has in-frame clones only and misses some. The table lists tens of thousands of clones, 75% to 90% of them singletons. The sequence came from an adult who received the AZD1222 COVID-19 vaccine. V usage is TRBV18 and J usage is TRBJ1-4; 9 positions match TRBD1. The material was peripheral blood, obtained 28 days after the second AZD1222 dose. The CDR3 DNA sequence: TGTGCCAGCTCACTCCTCGGGACAGGGACTGAAAAACTGTTTTTT. Its translation: CASSLLGTGTEKLFF.